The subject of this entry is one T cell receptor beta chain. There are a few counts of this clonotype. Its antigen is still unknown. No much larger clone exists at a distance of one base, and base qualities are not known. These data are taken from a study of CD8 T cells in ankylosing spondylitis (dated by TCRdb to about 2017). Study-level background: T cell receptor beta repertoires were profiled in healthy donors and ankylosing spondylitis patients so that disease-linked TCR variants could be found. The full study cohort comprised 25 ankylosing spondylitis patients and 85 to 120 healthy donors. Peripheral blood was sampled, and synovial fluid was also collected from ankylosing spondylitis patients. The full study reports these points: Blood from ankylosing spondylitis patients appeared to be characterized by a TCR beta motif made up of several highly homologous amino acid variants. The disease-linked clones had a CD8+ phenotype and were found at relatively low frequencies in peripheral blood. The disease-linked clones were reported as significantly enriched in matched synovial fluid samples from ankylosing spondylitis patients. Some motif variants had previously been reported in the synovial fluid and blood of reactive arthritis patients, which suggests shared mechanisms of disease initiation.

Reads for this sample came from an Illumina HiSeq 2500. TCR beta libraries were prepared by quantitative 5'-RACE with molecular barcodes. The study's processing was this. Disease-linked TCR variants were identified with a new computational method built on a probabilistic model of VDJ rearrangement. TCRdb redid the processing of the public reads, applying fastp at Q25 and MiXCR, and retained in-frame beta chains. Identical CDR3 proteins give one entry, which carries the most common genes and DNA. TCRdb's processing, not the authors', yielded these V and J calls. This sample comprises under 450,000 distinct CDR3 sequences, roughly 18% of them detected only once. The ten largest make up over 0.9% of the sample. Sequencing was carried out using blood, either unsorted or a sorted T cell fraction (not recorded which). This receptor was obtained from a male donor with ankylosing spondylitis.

The sequence in DNA is TGCGCCAGCAGCGAGGGAACTGAAGCTTTCTTT. Its product reads: CASSEGTEAFF. The chain couples TRBV5-1 to TRBJ1-1, with no confidently assigned D gene. Looking up the germline V gene yields CDR1 SGHRS and CDR2 YFSETQ. The V end loses 4 bases and the J end loses 5 bases, and a stretch of 6 bases separates them. Its CDR3 holds 11 amino acids, cysteine through phenylalanine. The retained sequence is limited to the CDR3, 33 bases, with the frame set at the first base.